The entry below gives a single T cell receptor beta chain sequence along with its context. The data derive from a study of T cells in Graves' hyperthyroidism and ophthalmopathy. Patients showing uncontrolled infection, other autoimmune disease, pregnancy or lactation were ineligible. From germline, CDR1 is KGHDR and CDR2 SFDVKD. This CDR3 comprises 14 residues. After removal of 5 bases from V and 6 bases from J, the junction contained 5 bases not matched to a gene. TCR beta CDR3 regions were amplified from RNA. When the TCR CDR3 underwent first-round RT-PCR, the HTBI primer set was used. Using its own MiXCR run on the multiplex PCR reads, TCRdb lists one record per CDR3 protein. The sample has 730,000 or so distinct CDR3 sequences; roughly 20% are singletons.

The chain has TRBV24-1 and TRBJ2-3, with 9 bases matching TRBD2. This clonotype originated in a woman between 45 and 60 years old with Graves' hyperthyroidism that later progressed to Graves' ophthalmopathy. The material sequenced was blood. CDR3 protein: CATSVSGGPDTQYF. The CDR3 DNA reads TGTGCCACCAGTGTAAGCGGGGGGCCGGATACGCAGTATTTT.